Listed here are 2 T cell receptor beta chains from one sample, sequenced in a study of T cell repertoires in cytomegalovirus infection. Each CDR3 protein gets one entry after TCRdb re-called the reads with MiXCR. The sample lists 680,000 or so distinct CDR3 sequences; 35% to 45% were seen once. Sequences were obtained from PBMCs. These receptors all stem from a human donor in good health (CMV status not recorded). Some clones in this sample may be carry-over from other donors' samples.

In its sample, this clonotype was seen a few times. The V and J genes are TRBV4-2 and TRBJ2-7; 7 bases are a match to TRBD1. V dropped 0 bases and J dropped 5; count of bases not matched to a gene: 7. CDR3 length: 15 residues. Per germline, CDR1 LGHNA and CDR2 YNFKEQ. CDR3 DNA: TGTGCCAGCAGCCAAGATCTTAGGGGGCCCAACGAGCAGTACTTC. Protein product: CASSQDLRGPNEQYF.

The V and J genes are TRBV15 and TRBJ1-2, with D possibly TRBD1 on 5 matching bases. The V end was cut by 0 bases, the J end by 7 bases, with 15 bases between. The CDR3 loop spans 15 amino acids. Germline assignment: CDR1 LNHNV and CDR2 YYDKDF (reference sequence). CDR3 DNA sequence: TGTGCCACCAGCAGAGACGTATTAGACAGCTCTGGCTACACCTTC. It yields the protein CATSRDVLDSSGYTF. The full variable domain, completed using reference TRBV15 and TRBJ1-2, is DAMVIQNPRYQVTQFGKPVTLSCSQTLNHNVMYWYQQKSSQAPKLLFHYYDKDFNNEADTPDNFQSRRPNTSFCFLDIRSPGLGDTAMYLCATSRDVLDSSGYTFGSGTRLTVV.